A single sample is the source of the 13 T cell receptor beta chains below, sequenced in a study of cytomegalovirus exposure and HLA in healthy donors (dated by TCRdb to the late 2010s). Library creation used the immunoSEQ multiplex PCR assay. The multiplex PCR relied on a mix of 60 forward primers for TCR Vbeta segments and 13 reverse primers for TCR Jbeta segments. Sourced from immuneACCESS, this table was stored by TCRdb with only in-frame sequences that have V and J called. A share of the clones is absent; for the studies checked, an unresolved V gene accounts for under half, and the remainder has no known explanation. The sample's clone listing holds tens of thousands of clones. The top ten constitute about 5% of the sample. Sequenced: PBMCs. The receptors stem from a female donor in good health and CMV-seronegative.

This chain connects TRBV12-5 to TRBJ2-7; D is perhaps TRBD2 (6 bases). The CDR3 is made up of 15 amino acids. V lost 1 base, J lost 0 bases, and 10 bases lay in between. In germline, CDR1 is LGHNT, CDR2 FRNRAP. CDR3 sequence: CASGLGGGVSYEQYF. The CDR3 DNA is TGTGCTAGTGGTTTGGGGGGCGGGGTCTCCTACGAGCAGTACTTC.

With respect to this clone: The DNA is left out, because the CDR3 cannot be placed on it with certainty; the CDR3 is given as TCRdb lists it. The J gene is TRBJ2-1, the V gene TRBV4-2; the table's D gene call, TRBD1, was not cross checked with the DNA. Ends included, the CDR3 has 15 residues. The germline CDR1 and CDR2 sequences are LGHNA and YNFKEQ. The CDR3 spells CASSQDWGTGSLPFF.

The J gene is TRBJ2-7, the V gene TRBV7-8, with 7 bases aligning to TRBD1. CDR1 is SGHVS and CDR2 is FQNEAQ in the germline V gene. After removal of 5 bases from V and 3 bases from J, the junction contained 13 bases not matched to a gene. This CDR3 is 16 amino acids long. Here the CDR3 DNA reads TGTGCCAGCAGCCCCCTCCGGGCGACAGGGTACTACGAGCAGTACTTC. This translates into CASSPLRATGYYEQYF.

J is TRBJ2-3 and V is TRBV7-8, with TRBD1 matching over 7 bases. The trim removed 1 base at V and 8 bases at J, leaving 9 bases unmatched. Germline V gives CDR1 SGHVS, CDR2 FQNEAQ. CDR3 length: 15 residues. As DNA, the CDR3 is TGTGCCAGCAGCTTAGTGGTGACAGGGTCTCCTACGCAGTATTTT. This translates into CASSLVVTGSPTQYF.

This chain connects TRBV27 to TRBJ2-1; the match to TRBD1 covers 9 bases. CDR1 and CDR2 from the germline V gene are MNHEY and SMNVEV (reference sequence). J gave up 4 bases and V 5 bases, and 3 bases lay outside the gene matches. The CDR3 loop spans 14 amino acids. The DNA of the CDR3 is TGTGCCAGCAGTCTAGACAGGGGGTACAATGAGCAGTTCTTC. Amino acid sequence: CASSLDRGYNEQFF.

The genes are TRBV19 and TRBJ1-6; no definite D call. There are 14 residues in the CDR3. The germline gives CDR1 LNHDA, CDR2 SQIVND (reference sequence). V lost 11 bases and J 0 bases, leaving 11 bases between the germline ends. CDR3 loop: CASAVSSYNSPLHF. The CDR3 coding sequence is TGTGCCTCGGCGGTGAGCTCCTATAATTCACCCCTCCACTTT. Looking up the rest from reference TRBV19 and TRBJ1-6 gives the full variable domain: DGGITQSPKYLFRKEGQNVTLSCEQNLNHDAMYWYRQDPGQGLRLIYYSQIVNDFQKGDIAEGYSVSREKKESFPLTVTSAQKNPTAFYLCASAVSSYNSPLHFGNGTRLTVT.

The chain combines TRBV7-2 with TRBJ2-7; D perhaps matches TRBD2 (5 bases). The V end lost 5 bases, the J end lost 3 bases, and 11 bases lay between the germline ends. Germline CDR1 is SGHTA and CDR2 is FQGNSA. The CDR3 extends over 13 amino acids. CDR3 sequence (DNA): TGTGCCAGCAGCCGTACGAGGGACTACGAGCAGTACTTC. As protein: CASSRTRDYEQYF.

The chain carries TRBV9 and TRBJ1-3; TRBD1 might be the D (5 bases). This CDR3 spans 14 amino acids. Trimming stripped 0 bases from V and 6 bases from J, with 10 bases between. Germline lookup yields CDR1 SGDLS and CDR2 YYNGEE. The CDR3: CASSVGQGLNTIYF. The CDR3 DNA reads TGTGCCAGCAGCGTAGGCCAGGGCCTAAACACCATATATTTT. Drawing the rest from reference TRBV9 and TRBJ1-3, the complete variable domain is DSGVTQTPKHLITATGQRVTLRCSPRSGDLSVYWYQQSLDQGLQFLIQYYNGEERAKGNILERFSAQQFPDLHSELNLSSLELGDSALYFCASSVGQGLNTIYFGEGSWLTVV.

The V gene is TRBV4-2, the J gene TRBJ1-4; no reliable D call. The CDR3 length is 13 residues. Deletions cut 0 bases from V and 7 bases from J, with 6 bases between. Germline assignment: CDR1 LGHNA and CDR2 YNFKEQ. CDR3: CASSQDGGEKLFF. CDR3 sequence (DNA): TGTGCCAGCAGCCAAGATGGAGGTGAAAAACTGTTTTTT.

The chain joins TRBV9 to TRBJ2-7, with 9 bases identical to TRBD1. The CDR3 is made up of 15 amino acids. With V trimmed by 4 bases and J by 2 bases, 7 bases remained unmatched. Germline CDR1 is SGDLS and CDR2 is YYNGEE. The CDR3 is CASSPSGTGPYEQYF. CDR3 in DNA: TGTGCCAGCAGCCCCTCCGGGACAGGGCCCTACGAGCAGTACTTC.

The chain uses TRBV15 and TRBJ1-1, with D perhaps TRBD1 (6 bases). Germline assignment: CDR1 LNHNV and CDR2 YYDKDF (reference sequence). This CDR3 has 17 residues. V was clipped by 0 bases and J by 1 base, with 15 bases between them. CDR3 protein: CATSREWGQLQNTEAFF. In nucleotides, the CDR3 is TGTGCCACCAGCAGAGAGTGGGGGCAGCTCCAGAACACTGAAGCTTTCTTT.

Turning to this clone: One junction end does not reproduce the germline sequence, and a read error may be involved. The J gene is TRBJ1-2, the V gene TRBV10-1; 8 bases agree with TRBD1. Germline V gene data show CDR1 as WNHNN and CDR2 as SYGVQD (reference sequence). The length of the CDR3 is 14 residues. The CDR3 nucleotides read TGCGCCTGCAGGCCCGGACAGGGAATCTATGGCTACACCTTC. This translates into CACRPGQGIYGYTF.

The J gene is TRBJ2-5, the V gene TRBV9, with 8 positions matching TRBD1. Germline V gene lookup returns CDR1 SGDLS and CDR2 YYNGEE. V shed 4 bases, J shed 4 bases, and the junction held 9 bases outside the gene matches. The CDR3 is made up of 15 amino acids. CDR3 sequence: CASSPETGGLETQYF. The CDR3 bases are TGTGCCAGCAGCCCCGAAACAGGGGGTTTAGAGACCCAGTACTTC.